This paragraph covers one T cell receptor (beta chain) sequence. These data originate in a study of cytomegalovirus exposure and HLA in healthy donors. In germline, CDR1 is ENHRY, CDR2 SYGVKD. V lost 3 bases and J lost 2; bases outside the gene matches: 2. This CDR3 contains 15 residues. The PCR had 60 Vbeta and 13 Jbeta primers. TCRdb's copy holds only in-frame clones and misses some; the assay was immunoSEQ multiplex PCR. The profile shows more than 95,000 clones, about three quarters of them singletons. The TCR comes from a woman in her thirties or forties in good health and CMV-seropositive. The sample taken for sequencing was PBMCs. This sequence joins TRBV10-3 and TRBJ2-3, with 10 bases lining up with TRBD2. CDR3 DNA sequence: TGTGCCATCAGTGAACTAGCGGGGACCACAGATACGCAGTATTTT. Translated: CAISELAGTTDTQYF.